The clone carrying this T cell receptor (beta chain) was observed a few times. As yet, its antigen is unknown. The data stem from a study of T cell repertoires in cytomegalovirus infection. Study background: CMV epitopes in the study were HLA-C-restricted (recently identified) and HLA-B-restricted (well studied). CMV infection together with matching HLA type was indicated by public TCR beta signatures.

Study findings and constraints: Identification of carriers of CMV plus the relevant HLA was performed using cumulative public TCR beta family frequency.

In TCRdb, the reads were re-called with MiXCR into one record per CDR3 protein. The profile covers some 800,000 distinct CDR3 sequences, with around 29% appearing a single time and under 15% taken by the ten largest. The CDR3 is 13 residues long. Per the germline V gene, CDR1 is SGHVS and CDR2 is FQNEAQ. Trimming removed 5 bases at V and 4 bases at J, with 8 bases between. This chain links TRBV7-8 with TRBJ2-2; D perhaps matches TRBD2 (6 bases). This clonotype originated in a human donor in good health (CMV status not recorded). Some clones in this sample may be carry-over from other donors' samples. The starting material was cultured CD8+ T cells from PBMCs, obtained from culture after CMV antigen stimulation. The DNA of the CDR3 is TGTGCCAGCAGCCGGGAGAGCACCGGGGAGCTGTTTTTT. It specifies CASSRESTGELFF.